Only a few counts were recorded for the clone carrying this T cell receptor beta chain. Its matching antigen is unknown. V shed 6 bases and J shed 5 bases, with 11 bases lying between them. The V gene's germline CDR1 is MNHNS and CDR2 SASEGT. The CDR3 has 13 residues. The data derive from a study of T-cell memory formation after mild COVID-19. Findings and caveats of the study: CD8+ contracting clones occupied EMRA, while CD4+ ones occupied mainly CM and EM.

TCRdb reanalysed the 5' RACE reads using MiXCR and keeps one entry per CDR3 protein. The sample contains 450,000 to 650,000 distinct CDR3 sequences, 20% to 25% of which appear only once. The gene calls are TRBV6-1 and TRBJ2-1; tentatively, D is TRBD2 (6 bases). The receptor was derived from an adult woman who had mild COVID-19 (a few samples of this study predate the infection). Cell type and time point are not known. Sequenced sample: PBMCs or a T cell subset sorted from them (not recorded which). CDR3 amino acids: CASRWDSHNEQFF. The CDR3, as DNA: TGTGCCAGCAGGTGGGACTCTCACAATGAGCAGTTCTTC.